In this sample, the clone carrying this T cell receptor (beta chain) turned up a few times. What it binds is unknown. The data were obtained in a study of identical twins. The study, taken as a whole, reports: There were fewer insertions in abundant cord blood beta clonotypes, but memory repertoires showed no such pattern.

Everyone who donated was a healthy Caucasian. Template switching created a universal primer site, and the cDNA included unique molecular identifiers. TCRdb independently ran MiXCR on the 5' RACE reads; one entry per CDR3 protein. This sample yields 1.5 million or so distinct CDR3 sequences, of which under 35% are seen a single time; 0.25% to 0.3% belongs to the top ten. The V gene's germline CDR1 is ENHRY and CDR2 SYGVKD. The CDR3 has 13 amino acids. Trimming took 4 bases from V and 2 from J, leaving 9 bases between them. The chain uses TRBV10-3 and TRBJ2-7, with unresolved D. The specimen sequenced was cord blood. This TCR derives from a newborn girl in good health. This chain's CDR3 is CAISGAVTYEQYF. The CDR3 DNA is TGTGCCATCAGTGGGGCAGTTACCTACGAGCAGTACTTC.